This is a list of T cell receptor beta chains from one sample in a study of shared clonotypes between healthy human individuals. TCRdb's table, derived via immunoSEQ multiplex PCR, lists solely in-frame clones and lacks some. Of nearly 1 million clones listed, 76% are singletons. The sample taken for sequencing was memory CD4+ T cells sorted from blood. Receptors originate from a man between 18 and 35 years old in good health. Each CDR3 is given with its conserved first and last residue. Fields, in order: clone size, J gene, D gene, V gene, CDR3 protein, CDR3 DNA. The D gene is left open where the match is weak. Some rows mark clone size as missing; the rest say once, few, many or name a class of expanded clone.

.	TRBJ1-6	.	TRBV27	CASSTDPGRVLTSSYNSPLHF	TGTGCCAGCAGTACAGATCCGGGACGGGTCCTAACAAGCTCCTATAATTCACCCCTCCACTTT
.	TRBJ2-3	TRBD2	TRBV6-4	CASSPAGGVDTQYF	TGTGCCAGCAGCCCAGCGGGAGGAGTAGATACGCAGTATTTT
once	TRBJ1-1	.	TRBV4-3	CASSQDYMGTEAFF	TGCGCCAGCAGCCAAGATTATATGGGAACTGAAGCTTTCTTT
once	TRBJ1-2	TRBD1	TRBV5-1	CASRGQQGAYGYTF	TGCGCCAGCAGGGGACAGCAGGGGGCGTATGGCTACACCTTC
.	TRBJ2-7	.	TRBV2	CASSENGYEQYF	TGTGCCAGCAGTGAAAACGGGTACGAGCAGTACTTC
.	TRBJ2-3	.	TRBV7-7	CASSLVRQGWDTQYF	TGTGCTAGCAGCTTAGTAAGGCAGGGGTGGGATACGCAGTATTTT
few	TRBJ1-2	.	TRBV2	CASRTHSSEGYTF	TGTGCCAGCAGAACGCATTCGTCCGAAGGCTACACCTTC
.	TRBJ1-2	.	TRBV5-6	CASSFRGGPGGYTF	TGTGCCAGCAGCTTTCGAGGGGGACCGGGCGGCTACACCTTC
.	TRBJ1-6	.	TRBV4-3	CASSGKAGASYNSPLHF	TGCGCCAGCAGTGGTAAGGCGGGGGCCTCCTATAATTCACCCCTCCACTTT
.	TRBJ2-7	TRBD2	TRBV6-1	CASSELAGGKYEQYF	TGTGCCAGCAGTGAACTAGCGGGGGGGAAGTACGAGCAGTACTTC
once	TRBJ2-3	TRBD2	TRBV4-1	CASSQERLGRAIDTQYF	TGCGCCAGCAGCCAAGAGAGACTAGGGAGGGCCATAGATACGCAGTATTTT
.	TRBJ2-5	.	TRBV19	CASSEGDATQYF	TGTGCCAGTAGCGAGGGTGATGCGACCCAGTACTTC
.	TRBJ2-7	.	TRBV7-9	CASSLAGEETYEQYF	TGTGCCAGCAGCTTAGCGGGGGAGGAAACCTACGAGCAGTACTTC
.	TRBJ2-7	TRBD1	TRBV25-1	CAGCRQGYEQYF	TGTGCCGGCTGCCGACAGGGTTACGAGCAGTACTTC
few	TRBJ2-7	.	TRBV28	CASSLGVIHYEQYF	TGTGCCAGCAGTTTAGGGGTAATCCATTACGAGCAGTACTTC
few	TRBJ1-2	.	TRBV20-1	CSPSEAGRNTF	TGCAGTCCCTCCGAGGCGGGACGGAACACCTTC
few	TRBJ1-2	TRBD1	TRBV7-2	CASILGGGVGYTF	TGTGCCAGCATCCTGGGAGGGGGCGTTGGCTACACCTTC